This TCR beta chain comes out of a study of OX40 agonist ivuxolimab in advanced cancers. This CDR3 has 16 amino acids. Only in-frame clones appear in the TCRdb table, and some are missing; sequencing was by immunoSEQ multiplex PCR. The profile shows some 41,000 clones, 85% to 90% of them singletons. This clone is a singleton in its sample. The chain carries TRBV21-1 and TRBJ1-2. TRBV21-1 corresponds to a pseudogene. Source: CD4+ or CD8+ T cells sorted from blood, taken in a trial of the OX40 agonist ivuxolimab. This clonotype was obtained from an adult with an advanced solid tumor such as melanoma, head and neck, liver or kidney cancer. The CDR3 loop is CASSKERNIGDYGYTF. As DNA, the CDR3 is TGTGCCAGCAGCAAAGAGAGGAACATCGGGGACTATGGCTACACCTTC.